These 18 T cell receptor beta chains were sequenced from one sample in a study of T cells in lung cancer brain metastases. Generated by immunoSEQ multiplex PCR, the TCRdb table keeps only in-frame clones and is missing some. The data show roughly 5,000 clones, 80% to 90% seen once. Sequencing was carried out using tumor tissue from the primary lung tumor. The receptors shown here come from a man aged 65-85 years with non-small cell lung cancer.

The chain links TRBV7-2 to TRBJ2-5; D is unresolved. V was cut by 5 bases and J by 5 bases, with 9 bases left in between. Per germline, CDR1 SGHTA and CDR2 FQGNSA. This CDR3 region has 12 residues. The DNA for the CDR3 is TGTGCCAGCAGCCCTTATGAGGAGACCCAGTACTTC. Protein sequence: CASSPYEETQYF.

This chain links TRBV11-2 with TRBJ1-3; no clear D gene. With 5 bases removed from V and 4 bases from J, the gap between germline ends came to 21 bases. The CDR3 sequence is 17 residues long. Looked up from germline, CDR1 is SGHAT and CDR2 is FQNNGV. CDR3 nucleotide sequence: TGTGCCAGCAGCACCCGAGGTCCAGGCAGCGGGGGAAACACCATATATTTT. This encodes CASSTRGPGSGGNTIYF.

The chain carries TRBV5-4 and TRBJ2-3; D is unresolved. V lost 1 base and J lost 0, with 6 bases in between. The length of the CDR3 is 14 residues. CDR1 is SGHNT and CDR2 is YYREEE in the germline V gene (reference sequence). The CDR3 coding sequence is TGTGCCAGCAGCTTGTGGCGGAGCACAGATACGCAGTATTTT. Amino acids: CASSLWRSTDTQYF.

The J gene is TRBJ1-2, the V gene TRBV27; 10 bases line up with TRBD1. Per germline, CDR1 MNHEY and CDR2 SMNVEV (reference sequence). After removal of 5 bases from V and 7 bases from J, the junction contained 10 bases not matched to a gene. The CDR3 runs 15 residues. The CDR3 region has the DNA TGTGCCAGCAGTGGGAGGACAGGGGGTGGTCTTGGCTACACCTTC. Its protein product is CASSGRTGGGLGYTF.

The rearrangement joins TRBV30 to TRBJ1-5; D possibly corresponds to TRBD1 (5 bases). The ends were cut back, 2 bases at V and 7 bases at J, with 12 bases in the middle. Per germline, CDR1 GTSNPN and CDR2 SVGIG (reference sequence). CDR3 length equals 13 residues. Here the CDR3 reads CAWSRQGKQPQHF. For the CDR3, the DNA is TGTGCCTGGAGTCGGCAGGGAAAACAGCCCCAGCATTTT.

This sequence joins TRBV2 and TRBJ2-7; the D is unclear. Trimming cost V 5 bases and J 0 bases, with 2 bases left between them. The CDR3 length is 11 residues. Germline lookup yields CDR1 SNHLY and CDR2 FYNNEI. The CDR3 DNA reads as TGTGCCAGCAGTCTCTCCTACGAGCAGTACTTC. Amino acid sequence: CASSLSYEQYF.

The rearrangement uses TRBV27 and TRBJ2-7, with 10 bases that match TRBD2. The CDR3 is 19 amino acids. The V segment lost 5 bases and the J segment 5 bases; nucleotides outside the gene matches: 21. CDR1 and CDR2 (germline): MNHEY, SMNVEV (reference sequence). In DNA form, the CDR3 reads TGTGCCAGCAGTCAGGGGTCTAGCGGGAGAATCGATCAAAGGCACGAGCAGTACTTC. Translation: CASSQGSSGRIDQRHEQYF.

The V gene is TRBV27, the J gene TRBJ2-2; D is ambiguous. From germline, CDR1 is MNHEY and CDR2 SMNVEV (reference sequence). The CDR3 contains 17 residues. Trimming cost V 1 base and J 0 bases, with 12 bases left between them. CDR3 DNA sequence: TGTGCCAGCAGTTTATTTTCCGCACCTTCGAACACCGGGGAGCTGTTTTTT. Amino acid sequence: CASSLFSAPSNTGELFF.

The gene calls are TRBV11-3 and TRBJ2-1; 8 nucleotides align to TRBD2. The CDR3 is 15 amino acids. After removal of 0 bases from V and 11 bases from J, the junction contained 9 bases not matched to a gene. The germline V gene has CDR1 SGHNT and CDR2 YENEEA. CDR3 protein: CASSLEIHGGAKQFF. CDR3 bases: TGTGCCAGCAGCTTAGAGATTCACGGGGGGGCCAAGCAGTTCTTC.

The chain combines TRBV4-2 with TRBJ1-2; unclear D gene. V lost 0 bases, J lost 2 bases, and 10 bases lay in between. The CDR3 sequence is 15 residues long. Germline V gene data show CDR1 as LGHNA and CDR2 as YNFKEQ. The CDR3 DNA reads TGTGCCAGCAGCCAAGAAAACCGGGGAAACTATGGCTACACCTTC. It yields the protein CASSQENRGNYGYTF.

The chain has TRBV19 and TRBJ2-2, with D maybe TRBD1 (6 bases). Trimming stripped 8 bases from V and 3 bases from J, with 13 bases between. The CDR3 loop spans 14 amino acids. Germline-derived CDR1 and CDR2 are LNHDA and SQIVND (reference sequence). The DNA of the CDR3 is TGTGCCAGTGCAACAGGGTCGGACACCGGGGAGCTGTTTTTT. It codes for CASATGSDTGELFF.

V usage is TRBV7-9 and J usage is TRBJ2-1; no clear D. CDR1 and CDR2 from the germline V gene are SEHNR and FQNEAQ (reference sequence). V was pared by 1 base and J by 11 bases, with 6 bases between. This CDR3 region has 11 residues. The CDR3 nucleotides are TGTGCCAGCAGCTTAGTGACACAGCAGTTCTTC. This encodes CASSLVTQQFF.

This clone appeared once. This chain links TRBV11-2 with TRBJ2-7; D may be TRBD2 (6 bases). V lost 4 bases and J 4 bases, leaving 20 bases between the germline ends. The germline CDR1 and CDR2 sequences are SGHAT and FQNNGV. The CDR3 spans 16 residues. The CDR3 DNA follows: TGTGCCAGCAGCTCATCGGGACTCTTAAACTCTTACGAGCAGTACTTC. Translating it yields CASSSSGLLNSYEQYF.

The chain carries TRBV7-8 and TRBJ1-4; D is possibly TRBD1 (5 bases). V was shortened by 5 bases and J by 4 bases, with 11 bases between the two germline ends. Germline lookup yields CDR1 SGHVS and CDR2 FQNEAQ. This CDR3 is 14 amino acids long. The CDR3 protein is CASSAGTFNEKLFF. CDR3 sequence (DNA): TGTGCCAGCAGCGCTGGGACTTTTAATGAAAAACTGTTTTTT.

V is TRBV15 and J is TRBJ1-2, with 7 bases fitting TRBD1. CDR1 and CDR2 (germline): LNHNV, YYDKDF (reference sequence). With V trimmed by 5 bases and J by 4 bases, 10 bases remained unmatched. The CDR3 loop spans 15 amino acids. CDR3 loop: CATSENRGLSYGYTF. The CDR3 nucleotides are TGTGCCACCAGCGAGAACAGGGGATTATCCTATGGCTACACCTTC.

J is TRBJ2-7 and V is TRBV6-1; a weak D match, TRBD1 (6 bases). Per germline, CDR1 MNHNS and CDR2 SASEGT. The CDR3 is 14 amino acids. The germline V and J ends were trimmed by 6 bases and 0 bases, with 12 bases remaining between them. The CDR3 spells CASSAGAVSYEQYF. The CDR3 nucleotides read TGTGCCAGCAGCGCAGGGGCCGTCTCCTACGAGCAGTACTTC.

The chain joins TRBV7-2 to TRBJ1-4; D is unclear. The V gene's germline CDR1 is SGHTA and CDR2 FQGNSA. The length of the CDR3 is 17 residues. Between the trimmed V and J ends, which lost 5 bases and 0 bases, there was a span of 16 bases. This chain's CDR3 is CASSASGRKATNEKLFF. The CDR3 bases are TGTGCCAGCAGCGCTAGCGGACGGAAAGCAACTAATGAAAAACTGTTTTTT. The whole variable domain, filled in from reference TRBV7-2 and TRBJ1-4, reads GAGVSQSPSNKVTEKGKDVELRCDPISGHTALYWYRQSLGQGLEFLIYFQGNSAPDKSGLPSDRFSAERTGGSVSTLTIQRTQQEDSAVYLCASSASGRKATNEKLFFGSGTQLSVL.

J is TRBJ1-1 and V is TRBV30; D is undetermined. Germline CDR1 is GTSNPN and CDR2 is SVGIG (reference sequence). CDR3 length equals 11 residues. CDR3 in DNA: TGTGCTGCCGTTTCTGGCACTGAAGCTTTCTTT. Amino acids: CAAVSGTEAFF.